Sequencing of this TCR beta chain was carried out in a study of blood T cell repertoires in COVID-19. Study-wide background: Acute and convalescent COVID-19 specimens originated in the United States, Italy and Spain.

In the original processing: Quantification of nucleated cells was approximated via reference gene primer amplification. Clones were read by immunoSEQ multiplex PCR, and TCRdb kept only the in-frame ones, dropping some. V and J calls and clone size follow that table, whereas D and trimming were derived from the DNA. The data hold some 91,000 clones, with roughly 85% observed a single time. There are 17 residues in the CDR3. Trimming shortened V by 1 base and J by 2 bases, and 17 bases separated the two germline ends. Germline V gene data show CDR1 as MDHEN and CDR2 as SYDVKM. The sample consisted of peripheral blood. The clonotype comes from a human donor in a cohort sampled during active COVID-19. V usage is TRBV28 and J usage is TRBJ2-5; D is possibly TRBD1 (6 bases). CDR3 bases: TGTGCCAGCAGTTTATTTTTGAGCGCCGGACAGCAAGAGACCCAGTACTTC. The encoded protein is CASSLFLSAGQQETQYF.